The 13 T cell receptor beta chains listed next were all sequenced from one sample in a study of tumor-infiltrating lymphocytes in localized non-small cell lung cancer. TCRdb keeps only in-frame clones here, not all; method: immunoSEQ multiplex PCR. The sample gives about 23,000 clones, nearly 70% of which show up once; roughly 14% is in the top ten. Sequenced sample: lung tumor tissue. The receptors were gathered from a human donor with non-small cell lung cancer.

The DNA of the CDR3 is TGTGCCAGCAGCGTAGGGGTGGTCGGGGGAACCTATGGCTACACCTTC. Translating gives CASSVGVVGGTYGYTF. V and J are TRBV9 and TRBJ1-2; a possible D gene is TRBD1 (5 bases). Germline V CDR1 and CDR2: SGDLS, YYNGEE. Trimming took off 0 bases at V and 4 bases at J, with 16 bases between the two ends. The CDR3 runs to 16 residues.

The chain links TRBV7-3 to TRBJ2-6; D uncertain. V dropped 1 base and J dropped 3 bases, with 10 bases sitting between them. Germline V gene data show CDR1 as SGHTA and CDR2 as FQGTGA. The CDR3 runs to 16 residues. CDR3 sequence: CASSLSSGSGANVLTF. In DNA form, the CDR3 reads TGTGCCAGCAGCTTAAGTTCTGGCAGTGGGGCCAACGTCCTGACTTTC.

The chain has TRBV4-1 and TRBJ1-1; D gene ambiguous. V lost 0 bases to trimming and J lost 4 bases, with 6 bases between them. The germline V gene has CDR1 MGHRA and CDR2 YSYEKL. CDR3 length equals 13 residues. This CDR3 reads CASSQEPGTEAFF. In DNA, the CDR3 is TGCGCCAGCAGCCAAGAACCCGGCACTGAAGCTTTCTTT.

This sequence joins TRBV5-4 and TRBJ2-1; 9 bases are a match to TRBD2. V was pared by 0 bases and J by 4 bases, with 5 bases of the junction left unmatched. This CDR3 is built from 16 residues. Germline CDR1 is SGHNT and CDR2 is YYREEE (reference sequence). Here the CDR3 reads CASSLAPSGAYNEQFF. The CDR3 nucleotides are TGTGCCAGCAGCTTGGCCCCTAGCGGGGCATACAATGAGCAGTTCTTC.

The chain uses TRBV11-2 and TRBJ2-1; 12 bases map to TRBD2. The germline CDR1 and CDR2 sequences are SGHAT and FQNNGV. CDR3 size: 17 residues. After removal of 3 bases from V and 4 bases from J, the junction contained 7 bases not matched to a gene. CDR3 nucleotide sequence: TGTGCCAGCAGCTTCCTAGCGGGAGGGAGTGCTTACAATGAGCAGTTCTTC. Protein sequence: CASSFLAGGSAYNEQFF.

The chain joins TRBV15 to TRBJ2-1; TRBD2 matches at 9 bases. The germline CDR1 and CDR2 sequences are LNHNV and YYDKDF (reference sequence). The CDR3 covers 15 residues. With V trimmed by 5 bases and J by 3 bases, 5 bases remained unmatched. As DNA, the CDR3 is TGTGCCACCAGCCCACGGACTAGCGACTACAATGAGCAGTTCTTC. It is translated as CATSPRTSDYNEQFF.

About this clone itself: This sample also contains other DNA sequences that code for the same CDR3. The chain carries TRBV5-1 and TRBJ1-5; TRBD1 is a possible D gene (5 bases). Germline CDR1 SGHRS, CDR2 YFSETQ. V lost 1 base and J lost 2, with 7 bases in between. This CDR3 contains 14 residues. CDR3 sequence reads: CASSLTGGNQPQHF. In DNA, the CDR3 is TGCGCCAGCAGCTTGACAGGAGGCAATCAGCCCCAGCATTTT.

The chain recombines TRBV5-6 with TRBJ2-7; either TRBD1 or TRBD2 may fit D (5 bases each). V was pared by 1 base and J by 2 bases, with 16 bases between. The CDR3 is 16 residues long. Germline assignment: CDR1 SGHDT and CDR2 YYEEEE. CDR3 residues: CASSLKNAGSTYEQYF. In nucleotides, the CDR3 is TGTGCCAGCAGCTTGAAAAACGCAGGGAGCACCTACGAGCAGTACTTC. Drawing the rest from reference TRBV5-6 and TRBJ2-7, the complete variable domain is DAGVTQSPTHLIKTRGQQVTLRCSPKSGHDTVSWYQQALGQGPQFIFQYYEEEERQRGNFPDRFSGHQFPNYSSELNVNALLLGDSALYLCASSLKNAGSTYEQYFGPGTRLTVT.

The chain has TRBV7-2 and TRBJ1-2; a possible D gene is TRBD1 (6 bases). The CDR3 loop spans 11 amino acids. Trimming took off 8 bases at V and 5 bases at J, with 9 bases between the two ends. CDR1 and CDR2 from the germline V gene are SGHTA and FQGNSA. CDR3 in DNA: TGTGCCAGCTTCCAGGGGTATGGCTACACCTTC. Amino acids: CASFQGYGYTF.

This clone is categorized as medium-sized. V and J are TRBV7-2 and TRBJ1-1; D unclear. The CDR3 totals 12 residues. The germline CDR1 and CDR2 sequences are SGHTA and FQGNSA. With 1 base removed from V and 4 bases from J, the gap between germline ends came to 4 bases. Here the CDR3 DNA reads TGTGCCAGCAGCTTAGGAAGCACTGAAGCTTTCTTT. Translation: CASSLGSTEAFF.

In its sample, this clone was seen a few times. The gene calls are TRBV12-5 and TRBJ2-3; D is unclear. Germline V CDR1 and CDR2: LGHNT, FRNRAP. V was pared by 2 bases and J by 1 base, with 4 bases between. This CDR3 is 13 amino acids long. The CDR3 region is CASGLTGTDTQYF. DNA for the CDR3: TGTGCTAGTGGTTTGACGGGCACAGATACGCAGTATTTT. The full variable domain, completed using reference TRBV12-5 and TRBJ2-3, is DARVTQTPRHKVTEMGQEVTMRCQPILGHNTVFWYRQTMMQGLELLAYFRNRAPLDDSGMPKDRFSAEMPDATLATLKIQPSEPRDSAVYFCASGLTGTDTQYFGPGTRLTVL.

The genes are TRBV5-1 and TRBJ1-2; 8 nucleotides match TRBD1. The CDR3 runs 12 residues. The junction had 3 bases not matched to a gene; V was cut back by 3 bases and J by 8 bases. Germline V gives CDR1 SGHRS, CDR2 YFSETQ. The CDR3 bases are TGCGCCAGCAGCTGGGGACAGGAAGGCTACACCTTC. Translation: CASSWGQEGYTF.

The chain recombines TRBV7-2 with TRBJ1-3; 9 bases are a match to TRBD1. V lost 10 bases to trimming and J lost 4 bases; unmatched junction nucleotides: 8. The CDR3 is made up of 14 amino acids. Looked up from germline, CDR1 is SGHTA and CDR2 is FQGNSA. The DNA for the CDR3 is TGTGCCACCTCTCGGACAGGGGAGGGAAACACCATATATTTT. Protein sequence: CATSRTGEGNTIYF.